What follows are 16 T cell receptor beta chains derived from one specimen sequenced in a study of control samples from healthy donors and cancer patients. Assay used: immunoSEQ multiplex PCR; TCRdb lists only in-frame clones, some missing. In the table there are around 130,000 clones, 80% to 90% of which are singletons. The sequenced sample was blood. These receptors all come from a man aged 25 to 40 in good health.

As regards this clone: A junction boundary mismatches the germline segment, possibly from a read error. The V call is TRBV6-6, the J call TRBJ1-4; D is undetermined. Germline V gives CDR1 MNHNY, CDR2 SVGAGI (reference sequence). CDR3 length: 15 residues. CDR3 residues: CASSPQLATNEKLFF. The CDR3 DNA is TGTGCCAGCAGTCCTCAGCTGGCAACAAATGAAAAACTGTTTTTT.

This clone has more than one count but fewer than ten. The gene calls are TRBV29-1 and TRBJ1-2, with 8 bases matching TRBD1. Germline CDR1 SQVTM, CDR2 ANQGSEA. The CDR3 consists of 13 residues. V was pared by 7 bases and J by 6 bases, with 10 bases of the junction left unmatched. CDR3 protein: CSALEQGVHGYTF. The CDR3 bases are TGCAGCGCCTTGGAACAGGGGGTGCATGGCTACACCTTC.

This clone has only a few counts. This chain joins TRBV2 and TRBJ1-6; the D gene is possibly TRBD1 (5 bases). Germline assignment: CDR1 SNHLY and CDR2 FYNNEI. V shed 6 bases and J shed 10 bases, with 10 bases lying between them. The CDR3 has 12 residues. CDR3 nucleotides: TGTGCCAGCAGGGGCGACAGCTCACCCCTCCACTTT. Translated, it gives CASRGDSSPLHF. The full variable domain, with the rest looked up from reference TRBV2 and TRBJ1-6, is EPEVTQTPSHQVTQMGQEVILRCVPISNHLYFYWYRQILGQKVEFLVSFYNNEISEKSEIFDDQFSVERPDGSNFTLKIRSTKLEDSAMYFCASRGDSSPLHFGNGTRLTVT.

This clone has only a few counts. V and J are TRBV10-3 and TRBJ1-1, with 9 bases lining up with TRBD1. CDR3 length equals 13 residues. Per germline, CDR1 ENHRY and CDR2 SYGVKD. Losses at the gene ends were 6 bases for V and 9 bases for J; bases not matched to a gene: 8. CDR3 coding DNA: TGTGCCATCAGAGACAGGGGGAGCGATAAAGCTTTCTTT. Its translation is CAIRDRGSDKAFF.

This chain uses TRBV18 with TRBJ2-7, with D uncertain. CDR1 KGHSH and CDR2 LQKENI come from the germline V gene. Trimming cost V 2 bases and J 3 bases, with 8 bases left between them. CDR3 size: 13 residues. The CDR3 DNA is TGTGCCAGCTCACCAGCCGCAGGCTACGAGCAGTACTTC. Translation gives CASSPAAGYEQYF.

This sequence joins TRBV11-2 and TRBJ2-7; TRBD2 agrees at 8 bases. The germline CDR1 and CDR2 sequences are SGHAT and FQNNGV. With V trimmed by 2 bases and J by 6 bases, 6 bases remained unmatched. This CDR3 comprises 14 residues. The CDR3, as DNA: TGTGCCAGCAGCTTAAAAGGCGGGGGGCGCGAGCAGTACTTC. Amino acid sequence: CASSLKGGGREQYF.

The chain recombines TRBV11-3 with TRBJ1-3; D may be TRBD1 (6 bases). CDR1 is SGHNT, CDR2 YENEEA, per germline. The CDR3 has 13 residues. V lost 5 bases and J lost 8, with 13 bases in between. The CDR3 is CASSPRTVDTIYF. DNA for the CDR3: TGTGCCAGCAGCCCCAGGACAGTTGACACCATATATTTT.

The chain recombines TRBV6-5 with TRBJ1-2; D is unclear. This CDR3 comprises 13 residues. Germline V gene sequence: CDR1 MNHEY, CDR2 SVGAGI. V was pared by 6 bases and J by 6 bases, with 14 bases between. CDR3 residues: CASSPLGVDGYTF. The CDR3, as DNA: TGTGCCAGCAGCCCCCTGGGAGTCGATGGCTACACCTTC.

This clone was observed a few times. The rearrangement uses TRBV14 and TRBJ1-1; D is uncertain. CDR3 length: 15 amino acids. Germline V lookup: CDR1 SGHDN, CDR2 FVKESK. V dropped 3 bases and J dropped 3 bases, with 14 bases sitting between them. The CDR3 is CASSQRTGWDTEAFF. In nucleotides, the CDR3 is TGTGCCAGCAGCCAGAGGACGGGTTGGGACACTGAAGCTTTCTTT.

As for this clone: Other DNA sequences in this sample translate to the same CDR3. This sequence joins TRBV18 and TRBJ2-5; D is possibly TRBD1 or TRBD2 (6 bases each). CDR3 length equals 13 residues. Deletions cut 2 bases from V and 5 bases from J, with 9 bases between. The germline V gene encodes CDR1 KGHSH and CDR2 LQKENI. The CDR3 spells CASSPTGRETQYF. In nucleotides, the CDR3 is TGTGCCAGCTCACCAACAGGGAGGGAGACCCAGTACTTC.

The V gene is TRBV7-2, the J gene TRBJ2-2; 7 positions match TRBD1. Trimming at V came to 1 base and at J to 4 bases, leaving 3 bases not matched to a gene. CDR1 is SGHTA, CDR2 FQGNSA, per germline. CDR3 length: 15 amino acids. CDR3 DNA sequence: TGTGCCAGCAGCTTAGACAGGGGTAGCACCGGGGAGCTGTTTTTT. It yields the protein CASSLDRGSTGELFF. Drawing the rest from reference TRBV7-2 and TRBJ2-2, the complete variable domain is GAGVSQSPSNKVTEKGKDVELRCDPISGHTALYWYRQSLGQGLEFLIYFQGNSAPDKSGLPSDRFSAERTGGSVSTLTIQRTQQEDSAVYLCASSLDRGSTGELFFGEGSRLTVL.

J is TRBJ2-7 and V is TRBV30; D is unclear. This CDR3 comprises 13 residues. V lost 0 bases to trimming and J lost 3 bases, with 9 bases between them. CDR1 is GTSNPN and CDR2 is SVGIG in the germline V gene (reference sequence). This CDR3 is CAWSVLGYYEQYF. CDR3 nucleotides: TGTGCCTGGAGTGTGTTGGGATACTACGAGCAGTACTTC.

The J gene is TRBJ1-1, the V gene TRBV7-9, with D hard to call. Germline V gene lookup returns CDR1 SEHNR and CDR2 FQNEAQ (reference sequence). The CDR3 runs to 17 residues. V lost 7 bases and J lost 0, with 21 bases in between. The CDR3 sequence is CASKSVTGWQLNTEAFF. The CDR3 coding sequence is TGTGCCAGCAAATCGGTTACGGGCTGGCAGTTGAACACTGAAGCTTTCTTT.

This rearrangement joins TRBV3-1 (or the pseudogene TRBV3-2) to TRBJ2-5, with 15 nucleotides matching TRBD2. J was trimmed by 1 base and V by 4 bases; bases with no gene match: 1. The CDR3 runs to 16 residues. Germline CDR1 is LGHDT and CDR2 is YNNKEL (reference sequence). The CDR3 sequence: CASSPGLAGGQETQYF. The CDR3 DNA sequence: TGTGCCAGCAGCCCGGGACTAGCGGGGGGCCAAGAGACCCAGTACTTC.

The chain joins TRBV4-1 to TRBJ2-7; D remains unclear. Germline V gene lookup returns CDR1 MGHRA and CDR2 YSYEKL. The V end lost 1 base, the J end lost 2 bases, and 12 bases lay between the germline ends. CDR3 length: 15 amino acids. In DNA, the CDR3 is TGCGCCAGCAGCCAAGTCCGAGACACAACCTACGAGCAGTACTTC. Translation gives CASSQVRDTTYEQYF.

This rearrangement joins TRBV30 to TRBJ2-1, with TRBD2 matching 10 bases. The CDR3 covers 17 residues. The trim removed 3 bases at V and 7 bases at J, leaving 15 bases unmatched. In germline, CDR1 is GTSNPN, CDR2 SVGIG (reference sequence). The CDR3 DNA reads as TGTGCCTGGAGCAGGGACCGCGGGACTAGCGCCGTTAATGAGCAGTTCTTC. Translation gives CAWSRDRGTSAVNEQFF.